The clone carrying this T cell receptor beta chain was picked up one time. The antigen remains unidentified. Clones were read by immunoSEQ multiplex PCR, and TCRdb kept only the in-frame ones, dropping some. Of roughly 130,000 clones in the sample, around 89% were seen once. There are 14 residues in the CDR3. Trimming removed 4 bases from V and 2 bases from J, with 13 bases in between. CDR1 is SGDLS and CDR2 is YYNGEE in the germline V gene. The data are from a study of T cell responses to AZD1222 COVID-19 vaccine. Overall study results and limits: Close to half of all spike-specific TCRs reportedly target regions of the variants that are unmutated. Repertoires were sampled only after the peak T cell response. The study identified only 6 or 7 AZD1222 recipients as seropositive at baseline.

The origin of this receptor is an adult in good health. The rearrangement joins TRBV9 to TRBJ2-7, with D perhaps matching TRBD2 (6 bases). Sequences were derived from peripheral blood, sampled on day 0 of AZD1222 vaccination. CDR3 amino acids: CASSPGSGTYEQYF. The CDR3 coding sequence is TGTGCCAGCAGCCCCGGGAGTGGAACCTACGAGCAGTACTTC.